Reported below is one T cell receptor beta chain. This clone was recorded at least ten times. No antigen is known for it. The read comes to an end 3 residues before the CDR3 does, leaving the germline J gene to fill in the end. The sample originates from a study of T cell clonality in common variable immunodeficiency (dated by TCRdb to about 2015). General findings and caveats noted by the study authors: TCRbeta clonality was higher in CVID subjects than in healthy controls (t-test p = 0.018), and the increase was most characteristic of about a third of subjects. CVID TCRbeta sequences reportedly showed fewer deletions and N-nucleotide insertions and lacked highly modified clones with 13 or more V deletions. Healthy controls shared more TCRbeta clones with each other than CVID subjects shared among themselves (p < 0.0001). The authors noted that sequencing repertoires of T cell subpopulations would be needed to clarify what caused the increased clonality in CVID. Correlations between repertoire features and clinical complications were limited by patient heterogeneity within the CVID cohort. Even though DNA input was equal, the average per sample came to about 81,820 unique sequences for controls compared with around 32,000 for CVID samples.

For sequencing, equivalent amounts of genomic DNA were input from CVID and control samples. For every sample, a 60 bp segment covering the rearranged TCRbeta CDR3 region was amplified and then sequenced. The immunoSEQ assay, a bias-corrected multiplex PCR with high-throughput sequencing, was employed for TCRbeta amplification. Per the authors' processing: Every unique nucleotide sequence was considered a clone and was annotated with V, D and J genes, copy number and frequency. Sequences were labeled productive if in frame, and non-productive if out of frame or containing stop codons. As previously described, clonality was computed from Shannon's entropy. Mean CDR3 Kyte-Doolittle hydropathy was derived from the predicted amino acid sequences of productive clones. Hierarchical clustering of scaled V gene usage was performed with the R hclust function using Manhattan distance and complete linkage. Clone sharing by CDR3 amino acid sequence was assessed by resampling 12 repertoires per group over 100 rounds. The repertoires were screened for some 70 published EBV-specific TCRbeta sequences and 245 published CMV-specific TCRbeta sequences. After a couple of CVID samples that produced fewer than 10,000 sequences were dropped from the analysis, 35 to 50 CVID repertoires remained. TCRdb re-hosts the immuneACCESS table, in-frame sequences only. Its copies lack some clones; in the studies checked, an unresolved V gene accounts for under half of them, and the cause for the rest is not known. D and trimming were read from the DNA, whereas the V and J calls and clone size are those reported in that table. The table records about 64,000 clones for this sample, and not one of them appears only once. 1.5% to 2% of the sample is held by the ten biggest clonotypes.

Both CVID patients and healthy controls were predominantly of Caucasian heritage. Heparinized peripheral whole blood samples of about 5 to 9 ml were obtained from each donor. TCRbeta CDR3 repertoires were sequenced from genomic DNA of adults with common variable immune deficiency (CVID) and healthy adult controls. The control group comprised 22 healthy adult volunteers, approximately 12 female and about 10 male, aged about 23 to 75 years with a mean age of around 35. Diluted blood was density-centrifuged over Hypaque 1077 or Ficoll-Paque to isolate peripheral blood mononuclear cells. Genomic DNA was obtained from unsorted mononuclear cells through either Qiagen column purification or a centrifugation-based method. Trimming at the junction amounts to 7 bases on V and 4 bases on J, and the germline ends lie 4 bases apart. Spanning cysteine to phenylalanine, the CDR3 consists of 10 amino acids. The CDR3 was read in part: 21 bases, with the frame set at base 1.

The receptor's source is a person aged 18 to 70 in good health. The rearrangement joined TRBV12-3 or TRBV12-4 to TRBJ1-1; no D gene call is confident. The sample was peripheral blood mononuclear cells. Partial CDR3 DNA: TGTGCCAGCACGGGCACTGAA. This is translated as CASTGTE. The whole CDR3 region reads CASTGTEAFF.